These T cell receptor beta chains were read from a single sample in a study of blood T cell repertoires in COVID-19. Only in-frame clones appear in the TCRdb table, and some are missing; sequencing was by immunoSEQ multiplex PCR. The sample yields 250,000 to 300,000 clones, roughly 86% seen once. Sequencing was done on a sample of PBMCs or T cells enriched from blood (not recorded which). The receptors were sampled from a woman in her sixties who had recovered from COVID-19. Both conserved end residues are part of each CDR3.

J | V | CDR3
TRBJ2-3 | TRBV9 | CASQREGADTQYF
TRBJ2-7 | TRBV2 | CASSGIALPGQSSYEQYF
TRBJ1-5 | TRBV28 | CASEGFNQPQHF
TRBJ2-5 | TRBV5-4 | CASSTGTAKETQYF
TRBJ2-2 | TRBV7-6 | CASSLGQGGYTGELFF
TRBJ2-7 | TRBV3-1/TRBV3-2 | CASSQGRAGVGYEQYF
TRBJ2-1 | TRBV7-7 | CASSQQGGFGVEQFF
TRBJ2-2 | TRBV28 | CATTGLAGGPNTGELFF
TRBJ1-2 | TRBV19 | CASSPLGAPYGYTF
TRBJ1-2 | TRBV28 | CASSLAAGGDGYTF
TRBJ2-5 | TRBV11-3 | CASSLARSGISETQYF
TRBJ2-2 | TRBV30 | CAVPGQVNTGELFF
TRBJ1-2 | TRBV4-1 | CASSQDLTSANYGYTF
TRBJ2-5 | TRBV15 | CATSRDQRSTQYF
TRBJ2-3 | TRBV10-2 | CASSDNYGQGGNTQYF
TRBJ1-6 | TRBV11-2 | CASSPQGGGSPLHF
TRBJ1-1 | TRBV12-2 | CASRLQLKGAFF
TRBJ2-5 | TRBV5-8 | CASSFAGGLSQETQYF
TRBJ1-1 | TRBV20-1 | CSASDRGREAFF
TRBJ1-4 | TRBV11-2 | CASSSGQPNEKLFF
TRBJ1-4 | TRBV7-9 | CASSLAWGDRGGKLFF
TRBJ2-3 | TRBV4-2 | CASSQSSDTQYF
TRBJ1-2 | TRBV19 | CASSRGQGAGGYTF
TRBJ2-1 | TRBV7-9 | CASGGRFLAGGWDEQFF
TRBJ1-1 | TRBV5-1 | CASSTDRQNTEAFF
TRBJ1-5 | TRBV7-9 | CASSQAGGQPQHF